This T cell receptor (beta chain) is drawn from a study of blood T cell repertoires in COVID-19. Sequenced by immunoSEQ multiplex PCR; TCRdb stores in-frame clones only, minus some. The table shows roughly 200,000 clones, with about 84% occurring only once. The CDR3 contains 13 residues. The V gene's germline CDR1 is MNHEY and CDR2 SMNVEV (reference sequence). The V gene end was trimmed by 8 bases and the J gene end by 3 bases; junction bases not matched to a gene: 4. The source is a woman of 80 years or more with COVID-19, enrolled during active disease. The sample was peripheral blood. V gene TRBV27 combines with J gene TRBJ2-7, with 10 bases matching TRBD2. In DNA, the CDR3 is TGTGCCAGCTTACCTAGCGGGGGCTACGAGCAGTACTTC. Its protein is CASLPSGGYEQYF.